The sequence of this T cell receptor beta chain was determined in a study of blood T cell repertoires in COVID-19. Study details: Sites in the United States, Italy and Spain provided acute and convalescent COVID-19 samples. Sources were T cells, B-cell-depleted T cells, or PBMCs; the material itself was cDNA or gDNA.

Sequencing used immunoSEQ multiplex PCR; TCRdb keeps in-frame clones, though not all of them. The repertoire holds under 90,000 clones, with 70% to 90% as singletons. The CDR3 has 17 amino acids. Germline assignment: CDR1 SGHDT and CDR2 YYEEEE. V lost 4 bases to trimming and J lost 3 bases; unmatched junction nucleotides: 11. The sequenced sample was peripheral blood. V is TRBV5-6 and J is TRBJ2-1, with TRBD1 identical over 9 bases. The TCR originated in a man aged 60 to 75 with acute or convalescent COVID-19. The CDR3 DNA reads TGTGCCAGCAGCCTTCCATGGACAGGGGTGGACTACAATGAGCAGTTCTTC. This translates into CASSLPWTGVDYNEQFF.